This is a list of T cell receptor beta chains from one sample in a study of blood T cells in healthy people across ages. Via MiXCR, TCRdb re-called the 5' RACE reads, giving one row per CDR3 protein. This sample has roughly 1.9 million distinct CDR3 sequences, with about 39% found just once. The sequencing sample was made of blood. The receptors here all came from a human donor in good health. Both conserved end residues are part of each CDR3. Fields, in order: J gene, clone size, D gene, V gene, CDR3 DNA, CDR3 protein. D genes are given only for firm matches. Some rows have no size entry. The others give once, few or many, or a class for an expanded clone.

TRBJ2-1,.,.,TRBV30,TGTGCCTGGAGTGTACATCCTACGGGGAATGAGCAGTTCTTC,CAWSVHPTGNEQFF
TRBJ2-2,.,TRBD1,TRBV6-5,TGTGCCAGCAGTTACTTCCGGGACAGGGGAACCGGGGAGCTGTTTTTT,CASSYFRDRGTGELFF
TRBJ2-4,.,.,TRBV11-2,TGTGCCAGCAACCCGGGACTTGGGCGCGCTCAGTACTTC,CASNPGLGRAQYF
TRBJ2-1,few,TRBD2,TRBV5-6,TGTGCCAGCAGCTTGGGGGCCGGGGGGGCCGGAGATGAGCAGTTCTTC,CASSLGAGGAGDEQFF
TRBJ2-3,.,.,TRBV24-1,TGTGCCACCCCTCTGGAAATGGGCACAGATACGCAGTATTTT,CATPLEMGTDTQYF
TRBJ2-7,.,.,TRBV5-1,TGCGCCAGCAGCTTGGGCACATTGAACTCCTACGAGCAGTACTTC,CASSLGTLNSYEQYF
TRBJ2-3,few,TRBD1,TRBV6-5,TGTGCCAGCAGTACAGGGGGGACCTCAGATACGCAGTATTTT,CASSTGGTSDTQYF
TRBJ2-5,.,TRBD2,TRBV7-2,TGTGCCAGCAGCCCGGGGGGGTTGCAGTACTTC,CASSPGGLQYF
TRBJ2-7,.,.,TRBV29-1,TGCAGCGTTGGAGAGGATCGACACTCCTACGAGCAGTACTTC,CSVGEDRHSYEQYF
TRBJ2-5,.,.,TRBV9,TGTGCCAGCAGCGTACTCGAGGGAGAGACCCAGTACTTC,CASSVLEGETQYF
TRBJ2-7,.,.,TRBV4-3,TGCGCCAGCAGCCAAGGGGTCAATATTATCTTCTCCTACGAGCAGTACTTC,CASSQGVNIIFSYEQYF
TRBJ2-6,few,.,TRBV27,TGTGCCAGCAGCTTAATGGGGACTGGGGCCAACGTCCTGACTTTC,CASSLMGTGANVLTF
TRBJ2-1,.,.,TRBV4-1,TGCGCCAGCAGCCAAGTAGGGGGAGCGGGTAATGAGCAGTTCTTC,CASSQVGGAGNEQFF
TRBJ2-5,.,.,TRBV7-9,TGTGCCAGCAGCTTAGGATCCAGATTAGGAGAGACCCAGTACTTC,CASSLGSRLGETQYF
TRBJ2-1,few,TRBD2,TRBV10-3,TGTGCCATCAGTGAGGTAAACGCTGGGGGGGATGAGCAGTTCTTC,CAISEVNAGGDEQFF
TRBJ2-7,few,.,TRBV29-1,TGCAGCGTTAACACAGGGCAAACCTACGAGCAGTACTTC,CSVNTGQTYEQYF
TRBJ1-5,.,.,TRBV7-2,TGTGCCAGCAGCCTAGGCCTAGGGGCCCAGCATTTT,CASSLGLGAQHF
TRBJ2-1,few,.,TRBV5-1,TGCGCCAGCAGCTTAACGACGGGGAGGTCGAATGAGCAGTTCTTC,CASSLTTGRSNEQFF
TRBJ2-2,.,TRBD2,TRBV7-2,TGTGCCAGCAGCCCCCAGCGGGGGGGCTGGGCCGGGGAGCTGTTTTTT,CASSPQRGGWAGELFF
TRBJ2-7,.,.,TRBV6-2/TRBV6-3,TGTGCCAGTTACCGGGACGAGTATTCCTACGAGCAGTACTTC,CASYRDEYSYEQYF
TRBJ2-5,few,TRBD2,TRBV7-2,TGTGCCAGCAGCTTGACGGGGGGGCCTTATTTAGAGACCCAGTACTTC,CASSLTGGPYLETQYF
TRBJ2-7,few,TRBD1,TRBV20-1,TGCAGTGCTATGACAGGGCCCATGGACGAGCAGTACTTC,CSAMTGPMDEQYF
TRBJ2-7,.,TRBD1,TRBV28,TGTGCCAGCAGCCCACCGGGACAGGATCCCTACGAGCAGTACTTC,CASSPPGQDPYEQYF
TRBJ1-4,.,TRBD1,TRBV5-1,TGCGCCAGCAGCTTGATAGGGGGCGACGAGGAGAGGCTGTTTTTT,CASSLIGGDEERLFF
TRBJ2-5,few,.,TRBV7-2,TGTGCCAGCAGCTTGGCATCGGGGGCCCTAGAGGGGACCCAGTACTTC,CASSLASGALEGTQYF
TRBJ1-2,many,.,TRBV12-3/TRBV12-4,TGTGCCAGCAGTTTCGGGATCGGTAACTATGGCTACACCTTC,CASSFGIGNYGYTF
TRBJ2-7,many,.,TRBV10-3,TGTGCCATCAGGACCCCCGACGGGTACGAGCAGTACTTC,CAIRTPDGYEQYF
TRBJ2-3,few,.,TRBV7-9,TGTGCCAGCAGCTTAACCAGAACCACAGATACGCAGTATTTT,CASSLTRTTDTQYF
TRBJ2-5,.,.,TRBV15,TGTGCCACCAGCAGAGATGGTTTGACAGCCAACCTCCGAGAGACCCAGTACTTC,CATSRDGLTANLRETQYF
TRBJ1-4,few,TRBD1,TRBV5-6,TGTGCCAGCAGCTTGCTGGTTGACAGGGTGGAAAAACTGTTTTTT,CASSLLVDRVEKLFF
TRBJ2-5,few,.,TRBV20-1,TGCAGTGCTAGAGATCGGGTCTCGACTCAAGAGACCCAGTACTTC,CSARDRVSTQETQYF
TRBJ2-5,few,TRBD1,TRBV4-3,TGCGCCAGCAGCCAAGATCTCATGGGACAGGGACGAGAGACCCAGTACTTC,CASSQDLMGQGRETQYF
TRBJ1-5,.,.,TRBV6-1,TGTGCCAGCAGTCCTACAGGGAGTTACCAGCCCCAGCATTTT,CASSPTGSYQPQHF
TRBJ2-5,.,.,TRBV3-1,TGTGCCAGCACTCCTAAAGGGGCTGGGATCCAGTACTTC,CASTPKGAGIQYF
TRBJ2-6,few,.,TRBV29-1,TGCAGCGTAGTGGAAGGGGCGCCCGTCCTGACTTTC,CSVVEGAPVLTF
TRBJ2-7,.,.,TRBV3-1,TGTGCCAGCAACCCAGGGGCGGGGGTCTCCTACGAGCAGTACTTC,CASNPGAGVSYEQYF
TRBJ2-7,few,.,TRBV11-2,TGTGCCAACAGCTTAGCCAGCTACGAGCAGTACTTC,CANSLASYEQYF
TRBJ2-3,.,TRBD2,TRBV7-9,TGTGCCAGCAGCTTAGACCCCCGGGGGGACACAGATACGCAGTATTTT,CASSLDPRGDTDTQYF
TRBJ1-6,.,.,TRBV29-1,TGCAGCGTGGTAAGGGATCGCGCCTATAATTCACTCCTCCACTTT,CSVVRDRAYNSLLHF
TRBJ2-1,.,TRBD2,TRBV6-5,TGTGCCAGCAGTGCGCGGGGGGGGATCTACAATGAGCAGTTCTTC,CASSARGGIYNEQFF
TRBJ2-4,few,.,TRBV5-5,TGTGCCAGCAGCCCCCCAGGGACGGACATTCAGTACTTC,CASSPPGTDIQYF